Shown below are 27 T cell receptor beta chains from a single sample sequenced in a study of cytomegalovirus exposure and HLA in healthy donors. The study ran its PCR with 60 Vbeta and 13 Jbeta primers. Libraries were prepared by immunoSEQ multiplex PCR; TCRdb keeps only in-frame clonotypes and omits some of them. The sample lists over 200,000 clones; about 83% were seen once. Sequencing was performed on PBMCs. These receptors all come from a human donor in good health.

This chain links TRBV18 with TRBJ2-7; 7 bases align to TRBD2. V was clipped by 6 bases and J by 3 bases; unmatched bases: 8. The CDR3 consists of 14 residues. Germline V gene sequence: CDR1 KGHSH, CDR2 LQKENI. The CDR3 here is CASSSGGGSYEQYF. CDR3 DNA sequence: TGTGCCAGCTCCTCGGGCGGGGGAAGCTACGAGCAGTACTTC.

The chain has TRBV5-1 and TRBJ2-7; the D gene is possibly TRBD1 (5 bases). The CDR3 runs to 12 residues. V was shortened by 6 bases and J by 0 bases, with 7 bases between the two germline ends. CDR1 is SGHRS and CDR2 is YFSETQ in the germline V gene. The CDR3 DNA follows: TGCGCCAGCACAGGGTCCTCCTACGAGCAGTACTTC. Translating it yields CASTGSSYEQYF.

The chain is built from TRBV7-9 and TRBJ2-2; TRBD1 aligns across 8 bases. The CDR3 totals 16 residues. V was clipped by 6 bases and J by 6 bases; unmatched bases: 12. Per the germline V gene, CDR1 is SEHNR and CDR2 is FQNEAQ (reference sequence). CDR3 region: CASRYGPAGGPGELFF. The CDR3 bases are TGTGCCAGCAGATACGGACCGGCAGGGGGCCCCGGGGAGCTGTTTTTT.

The V call is TRBV6-5, the J call TRBJ2-1; 7 nucleotides align to TRBD1. The germline CDR1 and CDR2 sequences are MNHEY and SVGAGI. This CDR3 is built from 13 residues. The V gene end was trimmed by 6 bases and the J gene end by 13 bases; junction bases not matched to a gene: 12. In DNA, the CDR3 is TGTGCCAGCAGAATAATACAGGGGACAAATCAGTTCTTC. It translates to CASRIIQGTNQFF.

The V gene is TRBV20-1, the J gene TRBJ2-1; 8 bases fit TRBD2. From germline, CDR1 is DFQATT and CDR2 SNEGSKA (reference sequence). V shed 5 bases and J 14 bases; nucleotides not matched to a gene: 5. This CDR3 has 10 amino acids. The DNA for the CDR3 is TGCAGTGCTCGCCGGGAGGGCGAGTTCTTC. Translated, it gives CSARREGEFF.

The rearrangement links TRBV2 to TRBJ1-5; 8 bases line up with TRBD1. CDR1 is SNHLY, CDR2 FYNNEI, per germline. The CDR3 is 15 amino acids. The V segment lost 6 bases and the J segment 3 bases; nucleotides outside the gene matches: 7. The CDR3 nucleotides read TGTGCCAGCAGGTCAGGGGGCTGGGTCAATCAGCCCCAGCATTTT. Encoded protein: CASRSGGWVNQPQHF.

The sample holds a few counts of this clone. The chain has TRBV7-9 and TRBJ2-3, with D tentatively TRBD2 (6 bases). Germline CDR1 reads SEHNR; CDR2 reads FQNEAQ (reference sequence). The ends were cut back, 5 bases at V and 10 bases at J, with 16 bases in the middle. The CDR3 spans 13 residues. CDR3 DNA: TGTGCCAGCAGCACCCTGACTAGTAAGGCGCAGTATTTT. It yields the protein CASSTLTSKAQYF. The whole variable domain, filled in from reference TRBV7-9 and TRBJ2-3, reads DTGVSQNPRHKITKRGQNVTFRCDPISEHNRLYWYRQTLGQGPEFLTYFQNEAQLEKSRLLSDRFSAERPKGSFSTLEIQRTEQGDSAMYLCASSTLTSKAQYFGPGTRLTVL.

This clone came up once. The rearrangement uses TRBV28 and TRBJ2-7, with 13 bases matching TRBD2. Germline CDR1 and CDR2: MDHEN and SYDVKM. The V segment lost 3 bases and the J segment 3 bases; nucleotides outside the gene matches: 2. The CDR3 consists of 15 residues. The CDR3 region has the DNA TGTGCCAGCAGTTTTGGGACTAGCGGGAACTACGAGCAGTACTTC. As protein: CASSFGTSGNYEQYF.

The CDR3 bases are TGCGCCAGCAGCCGCCGGACAGGTTACAATGAGCAGTTCTTC. Encoded protein: CASSRRTGYNEQFF. The chain uses TRBV5-1 and TRBJ2-1, with 7 bases that match TRBD1. J was trimmed by 4 bases and V by 4 bases; bases with no gene match: 5. The CDR3 is 14 residues long. Germline CDR1 reads SGHRS; CDR2 reads YFSETQ.

A single count supports this clone. J is TRBJ2-4 and V is TRBV19, with 9 bases aligning to TRBD2. Germline CDR1 is LNHDA and CDR2 is SQIVND (reference sequence). Trimming took 3 bases from V and 4 from J; bases not matched to a gene: 7. The CDR3 loop spans 16 amino acids. DNA of the CDR3: TGTGCCAGTAGTATGTTGTCTAGCGGGGTAAAAAACATTCAGTACTTC. This translates into CASSMLSSGVKNIQYF. The full variable domain, rest sourced from reference TRBV19 and TRBJ2-4, is DGGITQSPKYLFRKEGQNVTLSCEQNLNHDAMYWYRQDPGQGLRLIYYSQIVNDFQKGDIAEGYSVSREKKESFPLTVTSAQKNPTAFYLCASSMLSSGVKNIQYFGAGTRLSVL.

The chain combines TRBV10-3 with TRBJ1-2, with D maybe TRBD1 (5 bases). CDR1 is ENHRY and CDR2 is SYGVKD in the germline V gene. V was clipped by 5 bases and J by 8 bases, with 21 bases between them. This CDR3 has 15 residues. CDR3: CAISPLRGKGGGYTF. CDR3 coding DNA: TGTGCCATCAGTCCCCTCCGGGGGAAAGGAGGCGGCTACACCTTC.

This chain links TRBV29-1 with TRBJ1-5; D unresolved. Germline lookup yields CDR1 SQVTM and CDR2 ANQGSEA. Trimming shortened V by 6 bases and J by 0 bases, and 9 bases separated the two germline ends. This CDR3 is built from 13 residues. CDR3 coding DNA: TGCAGCGTACGGGAAAATAGCAATCAGCCCCAGCATTTT. Encoded protein: CSVRENSNQPQHF.

The rearrangement joins TRBV6-1 to TRBJ2-7; D possibly corresponds to TRBD2 (6 bases). V dropped 2 bases and J dropped 5 bases, with 13 bases sitting between them. The CDR3 extends over 14 amino acids. CDR1 and CDR2 from the germline V gene are MNHNS and SASEGT. CDR3 sequence: CASSERASVDEQYF. CDR3 DNA: TGTGCCAGCAGTGAACGGGCTAGCGTCGACGAGCAGTACTTC.

This chain uses TRBV4-1 with TRBJ2-7; D is ambiguous. In germline, CDR1 is MGHRA, CDR2 YSYEKL. The V end lost 3 bases, the J end lost 2 bases, and 14 bases lay between the germline ends. CDR3 length: 15 amino acids. The CDR3 sequence is CASSHLSELTYEQYF. The DNA for the CDR3 is TGCGCCAGCAGCCACCTCAGCGAGTTGACCTACGAGCAGTACTTC.

This clone was counted a few times. V gene TRBV30 combines with J gene TRBJ2-1, with 11 bases that match TRBD2. Losses at the gene ends were 5 bases for V and 7 bases for J; bases not matched to a gene: 10. The CDR3 contains 15 residues. Germline values: CDR1 GTSNPN, CDR2 SVGIG (reference sequence). The DNA of the CDR3 is TGTGCCTGGGGATCGGTAGCGGGAGGGATAAATGAGCAGTTCTTC. This gives the protein CAWGSVAGGINEQFF.

Here the CDR3 reads CASSDYLGQQETQYF. Written as DNA, the CDR3 is TGTGCCAGCAGCGATTACCTGGGACAACAAGAGACCCAGTACTTC. The rearrangement joins TRBV9 to TRBJ2-5; the D gene is possibly TRBD1 (6 bases). There are 15 residues in the CDR3. V lost 3 bases and J lost 2, with 14 bases in between. In germline, CDR1 is SGDLS, CDR2 YYNGEE.

This chain connects TRBV29-1 to TRBJ2-5; 11 nucleotides agree with TRBD2. Losses at the gene ends were 2 bases for V and 5 bases for J; bases not matched to a gene: 4. The CDR3 contains 14 residues. CDR1 and CDR2 from the germline V gene are SQVTM and ANQGSEA. The DNA of the CDR3 is TGCAGCGTTGAATTGATAGCGGGAGGGGAGACCCAGTACTTC. This gives the protein CSVELIAGGETQYF.

The V and J genes are TRBV19 and TRBJ1-5; 10 nucleotides align to TRBD1. The germline V gene has CDR1 LNHDA and CDR2 SQIVND (reference sequence). The CDR3 length is 14 residues. In DNA, the CDR3 is TGTGCTAGCGCTAGACAGGGGGCTCGTCAGCCCCAGCATTTT. It specifies CASARQGARQPQHF.

The rearrangement joins TRBV7-9 to TRBJ1-2; 9 bases align to TRBD1. This CDR3 is built from 15 residues. V lost 2 bases to trimming and J lost 6 bases; unmatched junction nucleotides: 7. The germline V gene encodes CDR1 SEHNR and CDR2 FQNEAQ (reference sequence). CDR3 sequence reads: CASSLRDRVSDGYTF. In DNA form, the CDR3 reads TGTGCCAGCAGCTTACGGGACAGGGTATCGGATGGCTACACCTTC. The entire variable domain, with the rest obtained from reference TRBV7-9 and TRBJ1-2, is as follows: DTGVSQNPRHKITKRGQNVTFRCDPISEHNRLYWYRQTLGQGPEFLTYFQNEAQLEKSRLLSDRFSAERPKGSFSTLEIQRTEQGDSAMYLCASSLRDRVSDGYTFGSGTRLTVV.

This clone was seen only once. The gene calls are TRBV7-8 and TRBJ2-2, with 7 positions matching TRBD2. The CDR3 extends over 15 amino acids. After removal of 5 bases from V and 0 bases from J, the junction contained 3 bases not matched to a gene. Looked up from germline, CDR1 is SGHVS and CDR2 is FQNEAQ. The CDR3 loop is CASSRGDANTGELFF. CDR3 sequence (DNA): TGTGCCAGCAGCCGGGGGGACGCGAACACCGGGGAGCTGTTTTTT.

The rearrangement joins TRBV2 to TRBJ2-7; TRBD1 matches 9 bases. V lost 6 bases to trimming and J lost 4 bases; unmatched junction nucleotides: 13. The CDR3 has 16 residues. Per germline, CDR1 SNHLY and CDR2 FYNNEI. The CDR3 DNA sequence: TGTGCCAGCAGCAAAGCCGGGACAGGGTTTGGGTACGAGCAGTACTTC. Its translation is CASSKAGTGFGYEQYF.

This clone turned up a few times. The chain employs TRBV9 and TRBJ2-7, with D perhaps TRBD1 (6 bases). The CDR3 is 15 residues long. The ends were cut back, 1 base at V and 3 bases at J, with 14 bases in the middle. The germline CDR1 and CDR2 sequences are SGDLS and YYNGEE. The CDR3 reads CASSVTAGADYEQYF. The CDR3 coding sequence is TGTGCCAGCAGCGTAACGGCAGGGGCGGACTACGAGCAGTACTTC.

This chain uses TRBV6-6 with TRBJ2-5; a possible D gene is TRBD1 (5 bases). Trimming took off 8 bases at V and 1 base at J, with 14 bases between the two ends. The CDR3 covers 14 residues. Per the germline V gene, CDR1 is MNHNY and CDR2 is SVGAGI (reference sequence). Written as DNA, the CDR3 is TGTGCCAGCTACGGACCACAGGCCCAAGAGACCCAGTACTTC. This sequence encodes CASYGPQAQETQYF.

The DNA for the CDR3 is TGTGCCAGCAGTCTAGGGGGCGGAGGGGACTACGAGCAGTACTTC. The encoded protein is CASSLGGGGDYEQYF. This chain joins TRBV13 and TRBJ2-7, with a weak D call TRBD1 (7 bases). CDR3 length equals 15 residues. Looked up from germline, CDR1 is PRHDT and CDR2 is FYEKMQ (reference sequence). V lost 6 bases to trimming and J lost 3 bases, with 18 bases between them.

For this clone: The junction differs from germline at one of its ends, possibly a read error. CDR3 in DNA: TGTGCCAGCAGCTCAGGGTACTCCGACAATGAGCAGTTCTTC. This gives the protein CASSSGYSDNEQFF. The gene calls are TRBV7-9 and TRBJ2-1; weak D call: TRBD1 (5 bases). The CDR3 is made up of 14 amino acids. The germline V gene has CDR1 SEHNR and CDR2 FQNEAQ (reference sequence).

The rearrangement joins TRBV14 to TRBJ2-2, with 8 bases identical to TRBD1. CDR3 length equals 17 residues. Per the germline V gene, CDR1 is SGHDN and CDR2 is FVKESK. The junction had 8 bases not matched to a gene; V was cut back by 0 bases and J by 5 bases. This CDR3 is CASSQDVRQGNTGELFF. For the CDR3, the DNA is TGTGCCAGCAGCCAAGATGTCCGACAGGGGAATACCGGGGAGCTGTTTTTT.

The V gene is TRBV5-1, the J gene TRBJ2-7, with TRBD1 matching 8 bases. CDR1 SGHRS and CDR2 YFSETQ come from the germline V gene. The CDR3 is 14 residues long. V was pared by 0 bases and J by 5 bases, with 4 bases of the junction left unmatched. CDR3 bases: TGCGCCAGCAGCTTGGCCGTCAGGGGGCACGAGCAGTACTTC. It yields the protein CASSLAVRGHEQYF.